This TCR beta chain stems from a study of OX40 agonist ivuxolimab in advanced cancers. In the study overall: The mean age was approximately 56 years, ranging from about 20 to 79, with more than 70% of participants male.

TCRdb's table, derived via immunoSEQ multiplex PCR, lists solely in-frame clones and lacks some. The table has around 25,000 clones, about 86% seen once. V lost 0 bases and J 8 bases, leaving 14 bases between the germline ends. Germline V lookup: CDR1 SGHRS, CDR2 YFSETQ. This CDR3 region has 15 residues. The source was CD4+ or CD8+ T cells sorted from blood, collected in a trial of the OX40 agonist ivuxolimab. This clonotype was obtained from an adult with an advanced solid tumor such as melanoma, head and neck, liver or kidney cancer. The rearrangement links TRBV5-1 to TRBJ1-4; no reliable D call. As DNA, the CDR3 is TGCGCCAGCAGCTTGGTTCCGGCGGTAATAGAAAAACTGTTTTTT. This translates into CASSLVPAVIEKLFF.